This T cell receptor beta chain was found in a study of OX40 agonist ivuxolimab in advanced cancers. Study-level background: Patient treatment consisted of intravenous ivuxolimab administration every 2 weeks at 0.01 to 10 mg/kg. Dose-escalation patients were diagnosed with hepatocellular carcinoma, melanoma, renal cell cancer or head and neck cancer. There were three patients with partial responses, one having hepatocellular carcinoma and two cutaneous melanoma. Study findings and constraints: At 0.1 to 3.0 mg/kg and by week 6, clonal expansion occurred in CD4+ and CD8+ blood T cells.

Profiled with immunoSEQ multiplex PCR; TCRdb holds only in-frame clones, not every one. The profile shows tens of thousands of clones, around 85% of them singletons. The table lists this clone with a few counts. Its cognate antigen is unknown. Trimming removed 4 bases from V and 5 bases from J; junction bases left unmatched: 10. This CDR3 is built from 17 residues. Germline assignment: CDR1 WSHSY and CDR2 SAAADI. This rearrangement joins TRBV10-2 to TRBJ2-3, with TRBD2 matching over 12 bases. Sequencing used CD4+ or CD8+ T cells sorted from blood, obtained in a trial of the OX40 agonist ivuxolimab. The clonotype was recovered from an adult with an advanced solid tumor such as melanoma, head and neck, liver or kidney cancer. The CDR3 DNA sequence: TGCGCCAGCAGTGTTCCTCTAGCGGGAGGGCCAAGAGATACGCAGTATTTT. Translating it yields CASSVPLAGGPRDTQYF.